This T cell receptor beta chain comes out of a study of blood T cell repertoires in COVID-19. Study context: Some COVID-19 samples were acute and others convalescent; all came from the United States, Italy and Spain.

Germline V gene data show CDR1 as LNHDA and CDR2 as SQIVND (reference sequence). The CDR3 sequence is 15 residues long. V was clipped by 4 bases and J by 2 bases; unmatched bases: 5. Sequencing used immunoSEQ multiplex PCR; TCRdb keeps in-frame clones, though not all of them. The data contain about 200,000 clones, 87% of them singletons. The TCR was taken from a woman younger than 45 who had recovered from COVID-19. The chain combines TRBV19 with TRBJ1-2; 9 bases match TRBD1. Sequenced sample: PBMCs or T cells enriched from blood (not recorded which). CDR3: CASSRDRDGNYGYTF. CDR3 DNA sequence: TGTGCCAGTAGTAGGGACAGGGATGGAAACTATGGCTACACCTTC.